The entry below gives a single T cell receptor beta chain sequence along with its context. The target antigen is unknown. Per the germline V gene, CDR1 is MNHNS and CDR2 is SASEGT. Germline trimming cut 7 bases from V and 10 bases from J; bases unmatched to any gene: 8. The CDR3 runs to 13 residues. This entry is derived from a study of cytomegalovirus exposure and HLA in healthy donors. Findings of the study overall: As a later analysis showed, several of the most significant clusters appeared to be linked to common viral pathogens.

Amplification used 60 Vbeta primers and 13 Jbeta primers. TCRdb's copy holds only in-frame clones and misses some; the assay was immunoSEQ multiplex PCR. Of some 200,000 clones detected, about 77% appear once; the ten largest clones hold about 3%. This receptor was identified in a female donor in good health and CMV-seronegative. Input material: PBMCs. This sequence joins TRBV6-1 and TRBJ2-1, with 9 bases fitting TRBD1. DNA for the CDR3: TGTGCCAGCAAACAAGGGACAGGGAACGAGCAGTTCTTC. The encoded protein is CASKQGTGNEQFF.